This TCR beta chain was identified during a study of human T cells and chemical hapten exposure. TCRdb ran MiXCR on the RACE reads and lists one entry per CDR3 protein. The table lists some 190,000 distinct CDR3 sequences, under 25% of them singletons, with 6.7% in the top ten. Per the germline V gene, CDR1 is MNHNY and CDR2 is SVGAGI (reference sequence). J was trimmed by 6 bases and V by 6 bases; bases with no gene match: 7. The CDR3 has 15 amino acids. Time point in this sample: patch test 1, 2 weeks after DPC sensitization. The treatment was: therapeutic diphenylcyclopropenone sensitization with weekly scalp DPC.

This specimen was whole blood, taken in connection with sensitization to the hapten diphenylcyclopropenone (DPC). J is TRBJ2-3 and V is TRBV6-6; 12 positions agree with TRBD2. The TCR sequence derives from a woman aged 45-60 years with alopecia areata. Some clones in this sample may be carry-over from other donors' samples. DNA for the CDR3: TGTGCCAGCAGGGCGTCGGGACTAGCGGGCGATACGCAGTATTTT. It yields the protein CASRASGLAGDTQYF.